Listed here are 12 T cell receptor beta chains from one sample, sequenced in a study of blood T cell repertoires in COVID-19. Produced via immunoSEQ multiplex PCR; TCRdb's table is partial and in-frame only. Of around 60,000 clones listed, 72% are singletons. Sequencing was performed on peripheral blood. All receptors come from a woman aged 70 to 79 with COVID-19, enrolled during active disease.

CDR3 region: CASSINSLSNQPQHF. DNA of the CDR3: TGTGCCAGTAGTATAAACAGCCTTAGCAATCAGCCCCAGCATTTT. J is TRBJ1-5 and V is TRBV19; D call uncertain. From germline, CDR1 is LNHDA and CDR2 SQIVND (reference sequence). This CDR3 contains 15 residues. Trimming stripped 2 bases from V and 0 bases from J, with 8 bases between. The full variable domain, with the rest looked up from reference TRBV19 and TRBJ1-5, is DGGITQSPKYLFRKEGQNVTLSCEQNLNHDAMYWYRQDPGQGLRLIYYSQIVNDFQKGDIAEGYSVSREKKESFPLTVTSAQKNPTAFYLCASSINSLSNQPQHFGDGTRLSIL.

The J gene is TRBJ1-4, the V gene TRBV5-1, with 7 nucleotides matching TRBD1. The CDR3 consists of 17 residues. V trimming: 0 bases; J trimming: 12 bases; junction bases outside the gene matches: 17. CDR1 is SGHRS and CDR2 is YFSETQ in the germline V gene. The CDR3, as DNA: TGCGCCAGCAGCTTGGGAGGGACAGTCTCTTCTGTTGGGCAACTGTTTTTT. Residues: CASSLGGTVSSVGQLFF. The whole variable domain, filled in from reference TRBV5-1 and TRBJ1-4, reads KAGVTQTPRYLIKTRGQQVTLSCSPISGHRSVSWYQQTPGQGLQFLFEYFSETQRNKGNFPGRFSGRQFSNSRSEMNVSTLELGDSALYLCASSLGGTVSSVGQLFFGSGTQLSVL.

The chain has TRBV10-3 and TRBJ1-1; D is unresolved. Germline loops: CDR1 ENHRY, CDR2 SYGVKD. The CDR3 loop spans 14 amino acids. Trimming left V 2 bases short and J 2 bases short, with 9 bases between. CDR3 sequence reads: CAISEVRSNTEAFF. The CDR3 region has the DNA TGTGCCATCAGTGAGGTTAGATCCAACACTGAAGCTTTCTTT.

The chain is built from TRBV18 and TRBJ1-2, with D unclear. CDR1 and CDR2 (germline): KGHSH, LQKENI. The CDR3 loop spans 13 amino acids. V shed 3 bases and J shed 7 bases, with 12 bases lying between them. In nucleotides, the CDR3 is TGTGCCAGCTCACCCGAGCGGAGAGCTGGCTACACCTTC. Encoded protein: CASSPERRAGYTF.

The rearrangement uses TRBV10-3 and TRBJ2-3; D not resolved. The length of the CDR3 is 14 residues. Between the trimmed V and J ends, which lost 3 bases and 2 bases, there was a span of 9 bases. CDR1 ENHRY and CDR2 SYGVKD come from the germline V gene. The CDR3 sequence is CAISDKSFTDTQYF. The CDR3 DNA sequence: TGTGCCATCAGTGATAAATCCTTCACAGATACGCAGTATTTT.

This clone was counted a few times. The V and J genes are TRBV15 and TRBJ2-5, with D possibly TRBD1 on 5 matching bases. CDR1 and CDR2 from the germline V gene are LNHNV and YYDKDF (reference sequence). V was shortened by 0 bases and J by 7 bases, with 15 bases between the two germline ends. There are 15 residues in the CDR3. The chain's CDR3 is CATSRDGRQGGTQYF. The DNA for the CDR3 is TGTGCCACCAGCAGAGACGGGCGGCAGGGCGGGACCCAGTACTTC.

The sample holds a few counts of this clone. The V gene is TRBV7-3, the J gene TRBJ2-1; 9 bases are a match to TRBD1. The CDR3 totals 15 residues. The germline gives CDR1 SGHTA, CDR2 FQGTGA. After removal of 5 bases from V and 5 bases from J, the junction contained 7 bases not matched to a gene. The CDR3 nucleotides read TGTGCCAGCAGCCTTGACAGGGGGGTACACAATGAGCAGTTCTTC. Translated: CASSLDRGVHNEQFF.

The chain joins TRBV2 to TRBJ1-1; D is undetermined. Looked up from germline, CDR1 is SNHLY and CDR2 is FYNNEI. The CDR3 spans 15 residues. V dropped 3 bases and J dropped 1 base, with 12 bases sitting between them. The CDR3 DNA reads TGTGCCAGCAGTGAGTGGGGAGTTGCGAACACTGAAGCTTTCTTT. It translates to CASSEWGVANTEAFF. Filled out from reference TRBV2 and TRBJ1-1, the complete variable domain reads EPEVTQTPSHQVTQMGQEVILRCVPISNHLYFYWYRQILGQKVEFLVSFYNNEISEKSEIFDDQFSVERPDGSNFTLKIRSTKLEDSAMYFCASSEWGVANTEAFFGQGTRLTVV.

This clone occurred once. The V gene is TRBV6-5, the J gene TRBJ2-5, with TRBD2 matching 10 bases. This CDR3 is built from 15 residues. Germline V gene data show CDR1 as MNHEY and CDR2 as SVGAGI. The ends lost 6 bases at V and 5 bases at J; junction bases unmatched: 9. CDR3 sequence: CASRLSGGALETQYF. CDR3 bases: TGTGCCAGCAGGTTAAGCGGGGGGGCCCTGGAGACCCAGTACTTC.

Here the CDR3 reads CASSHPGRTETQYF. CDR3 DNA sequence: TGTGCCAGCAGCCACCCGGGGAGGACGGAGACCCAGTACTTC. The chain joins TRBV27 to TRBJ2-5, with a weak D call TRBD2 (6 bases). This CDR3 contains 14 residues. Germline values: CDR1 MNHEY, CDR2 SMNVEV (reference sequence). V lost 6 bases, J lost 5 bases, and 16 bases lay in between.

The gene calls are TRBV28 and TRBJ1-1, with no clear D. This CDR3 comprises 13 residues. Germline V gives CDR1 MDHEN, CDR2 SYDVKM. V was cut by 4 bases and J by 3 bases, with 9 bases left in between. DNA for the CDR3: TGTGCCAGCAGTTCTGTAAGCTACACTGAAGCTTTCTTT. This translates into CASSSVSYTEAFF.

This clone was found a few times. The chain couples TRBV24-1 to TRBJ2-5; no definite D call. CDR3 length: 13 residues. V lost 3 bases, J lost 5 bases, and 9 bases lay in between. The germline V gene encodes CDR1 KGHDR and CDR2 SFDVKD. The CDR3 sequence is CATSDTAVETQYF. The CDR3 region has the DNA TGTGCCACCAGTGATACAGCCGTGGAGACCCAGTACTTC.